Below are 26 T cell receptor beta chains sequenced from a single sample in a study of shared clonotypes between healthy human individuals (TCRdb year 2020). Library preparation was by the immunoSEQ multiplex PCR assay. Held by TCRdb, this immuneACCESS table contains in-frame sequences only and omits some clones. Under half of the omission traces to an unresolved V gene where checked; the cause of the rest is unknown. This sample comprises some 2.3 million clones, more than 85% of them detected only once. The biggest ten clones account for about 0.39% of the sample. What was sequenced was naive CD4+ T cells from PBMCs. This specimen's cell subset or site label, per the study, means: CD45RA+ positively selected. These receptors originate from a young man in good health. Some clones in this sample may be carry-over from other donors' samples.

The CDR3 DNA reads TGTGCCTGGGATCGCCGCCTAGCGGGAGTTTCTAATGAGCAGTTCTTC. Its translation is CAWDRRLAGVSNEQFF. The J gene is TRBJ2-1, the V gene TRBV30; 10 positions agree with TRBD2. The length of the CDR3 is 16 residues. Germline trimming cut 5 bases from V and 7 bases from J; bases unmatched to any gene: 14. CDR1 is GTSNPN and CDR2 is SVGIG in the germline V gene (reference sequence).

This clone turned up a few times. The V call is TRBV5-1, the J call TRBJ1-4, with D unclear. Germline lookup yields CDR1 SGHRS and CDR2 YFSETQ. The V end lost 4 bases, the J end lost 0 bases, and 4 bases lay between the germline ends. The CDR3 contains 13 residues. CDR3 sequence reads: CASSGATNEKLFF. The DNA of the CDR3 is TGCGCCAGCAGCGGTGCAACTAATGAAAAACTGTTTTTT.

This chain joins TRBV2 and TRBJ2-7; D unclear. Deletions cut 8 bases from V and 2 bases from J, with 10 bases between. Looked up from germline, CDR1 is SNHLY and CDR2 is FYNNEI. The CDR3 consists of 12 residues. In DNA, the CDR3 is TGTGCCAGCGGGCAGGAGACCTACGAGCAGTACTTC. This sequence encodes CASGQETYEQYF.

The chain is built from TRBV27 and TRBJ2-7; D is possibly TRBD2 (5 bases). CDR1 is MNHEY, CDR2 SMNVEV, per germline (reference sequence). V lost 3 bases and J lost 4, with 10 bases in between. The CDR3 runs 13 residues. The CDR3 bases are TGTGCCAGCAGTTTCAACGGGGTTTACGAGCAGTACTTC. As protein: CASSFNGVYEQYF.

The CDR3 reads CASSSSSGLAGLTEQFF. The CDR3 DNA sequence: TGTGCCAGCAGTTCCAGTTCCGGACTAGCGGGTCTCACAGAGCAGTTCTTC. J is TRBJ2-1 and V is TRBV28, with TRBD2 matching over 11 bases. Germline V gives CDR1 MDHEN, CDR2 SYDVKM. Germline trimming cut 4 bases from V and 10 bases from J; bases unmatched to any gene: 15. The CDR3 runs to 17 residues.

The chain links TRBV2 to TRBJ1-4; D might be TRBD1 (6 bases). CDR1 SNHLY and CDR2 FYNNEI come from the germline V gene. V shed 6 bases and J shed 6 bases, with 14 bases lying between them. The CDR3 has 14 amino acids. The CDR3 region is CASRGQIDYEKLFF. CDR3 bases: TGTGCCAGCAGAGGACAGATCGATTATGAAAAACTGTTTTTT.

The rearrangement uses TRBV7-3 and TRBJ2-1, with 9 nucleotides matching TRBD2. V trimming: 1 base; J trimming: 5 bases; junction bases outside the gene matches: 6. The CDR3 extends over 16 amino acids. CDR1 and CDR2 (germline): SGHTA, FQGTGA. CDR3 loop: CASSLMAGGGNNEQFF. DNA of the CDR3: TGTGCCAGCAGCTTAATGGCGGGAGGGGGAAACAATGAGCAGTTCTTC.

This clone was recorded once. In the same sample, other DNA sequences code for this CDR3. The J gene is TRBJ1-1, the V gene TRBV7-2; no definite D call. Looked up from germline, CDR1 is SGHTA and CDR2 is FQGNSA. The CDR3 is made up of 14 amino acids. With 1 base removed from V and 1 base from J, the gap between germline ends came to 7 bases. CDR3 sequence reads: CASSLVGRNTEAFF. DNA for the CDR3: TGTGCCAGCAGCTTAGTTGGCCGGAACACTGAAGCTTTCTTT.

V gene TRBV2 combines with J gene TRBJ2-1, with D unresolved. Germline V gives CDR1 SNHLY, CDR2 FYNNEI. This CDR3 spans 12 amino acids. V shed 8 bases and J shed 3 bases, with 8 bases lying between them. CDR3 sequence reads: CASGVNYNEQFF. The CDR3 nucleotides read TGTGCCAGCGGAGTCAACTACAATGAGCAGTTCTTC.

The chain uses TRBV7-9 and TRBJ2-2; unclear D gene. V gave up 1 base and J gave up 2 bases, with 11 bases separating them. CDR1 is SEHNR, CDR2 FQNEAQ, per germline (reference sequence). The CDR3 extends over 16 amino acids. Here the CDR3 DNA reads TGTGCCAGCAGCTTAGTTTCGCGGACCAACACCGGGGAGCTGTTTTTT. Translated, it gives CASSLVSRTNTGELFF.

This chain joins TRBV28 and TRBJ2-7, with 9 nucleotides matching TRBD1. With 5 bases clipped from V and 6 bases from J, the junction kept 14 bases outside the gene matches. The CDR3 contains 16 residues. The germline gives CDR1 MDHEN, CDR2 SYDVKM. CDR3 residues: CASSPHRGQGDVEQYF. As DNA, the CDR3 is TGTGCCAGCAGTCCGCACCGGGGACAGGGTGATGTCGAGCAGTACTTC.

The gene calls are TRBV2 and TRBJ2-5, with 9 bases fitting TRBD2. Unmatched junction bases numbered 13, after V lost 6 bases and J lost 5 bases. This CDR3 is 16 amino acids long. The V gene's germline CDR1 is SNHLY and CDR2 FYNNEI. CDR3 sequence (DNA): TGTGCCAGCAGAACGGGACTAGCAGGCGGCCGGGAGACCCAGTACTTC. This encodes CASRTGLAGGRETQYF.

V gene TRBV6-6 combines with J gene TRBJ1-6; 7 bases align to TRBD1. This CDR3 contains 14 residues. The junction had 8 bases not matched to a gene; V was cut back by 6 bases and J by 9 bases. In germline, CDR1 is MNHNY, CDR2 SVGAGI (reference sequence). The CDR3 bases are TGTGCCAGCAGCTCGACGACAGGGAGTTCACCCCTCCACTTT. It specifies CASSSTTGSSPLHF.

V and J are TRBV5-6 and TRBJ1-4, with 8 nucleotides matching TRBD1. Germline lookup yields CDR1 SGHDT and CDR2 YYEEEE. V was pared by 4 bases and J by 7 bases, with 9 bases of the junction left unmatched. CDR3 length: 15 residues. The CDR3: CASSIRQGIGEKLFF. DNA for the CDR3: TGTGCCAGCAGCATCCGACAGGGGATAGGTGAAAAACTGTTTTTT.

In its sample, this clone was seen once. This chain uses TRBV11-2 with TRBJ2-1, with 7 positions matching TRBD1. Germline V CDR1 and CDR2: SGHAT, FQNNGV. This CDR3 is 14 amino acids long. Unmatched junction bases numbered 7, after V lost 3 bases and J lost 8 bases. The CDR3 bases are TGTGCCAGCAGCTTGGGGCTACAGGGGCATGAGCAGTTCTTC. Translating gives CASSLGLQGHEQFF.

This chain connects TRBV7-9 to TRBJ2-5; maybe TRBD1 (5 bases). Between the trimmed V and J ends, which lost 5 bases and 4 bases, there was a span of 23 bases. Germline V CDR1 and CDR2: SEHNR, FQNEAQ (reference sequence). This CDR3 has 17 amino acids. The CDR3 DNA follows: TGTGCCAGCAGCCGAGGCAATGTCAGGGCCTCGGGAGAGACCCAGTACTTC. Amino acid sequence: CASSRGNVRASGETQYF.

The chain is built from TRBV29-1 and TRBJ1-2; D uncertain. CDR3 length: 13 residues. Trimming shortened V by 3 bases and J by 4 bases, and 12 bases separated the two germline ends. Germline values: CDR1 SQVTM, CDR2 ANQGSEA. CDR3 region: CSVDLVRCYGYTF. DNA of the CDR3: TGCAGCGTTGACCTTGTCAGATGCTATGGCTACACCTTC.

The CDR3 sequence: CSVARPLVGDEAFF. CDR3 DNA sequence: TGCAGCGTGGCCCGCCCGCTGGTTGGGGATGAAGCTTTCTTT. V is TRBV29-1 and J is TRBJ1-1; no clear D gene. Germline CDR1 and CDR2: SQVTM and ANQGSEA. This CDR3 contains 14 residues. V was shortened by 6 bases and J by 7 bases, with 21 bases between the two germline ends.

The chain has TRBV7-9 and TRBJ2-6; weak D call: TRBD1 (6 bases). Deletions cut 5 bases from V and 0 bases from J, with 17 bases between. CDR1 is SEHNR, CDR2 FQNEAQ, per germline (reference sequence). CDR3 length: 18 amino acids. The CDR3 coding sequence is TGTGCCAGCAGCCAATCACCCAGGGGTAGCTCTGGGGCCAACGTCCTGACTTTC. This encodes CASSQSPRGSSGANVLTF. Full variable domain (missing parts from reference TRBV7-9 and TRBJ2-6): DTGVSQNPRHKITKRGQNVTFRCDPISEHNRLYWYRQTLGQGPEFLTYFQNEAQLEKSRLLSDRFSAERPKGSFSTLEIQRTEQGDSAMYLCASSQSPRGSSGANVLTFGAGSRLTVL.

As regards this clone: Other DNA sequences of this sample code for an identical CDR3. The J gene is TRBJ1-2, the V gene TRBV20-1; the D is unclear. The CDR3 runs to 10 residues. Germline V gene sequence: CDR1 DFQATT, CDR2 SNEGSKA (reference sequence). Trimming cost V 6 bases and J 0 bases, with 2 bases left between them. The CDR3 DNA reads TGCAGTGCGCCTAACTATGGCTACACCTTC. Its protein product is CSAPNYGYTF.

The gene calls are TRBV7-9 and TRBJ2-7; D might be TRBD2 (6 bases). This CDR3 spans 12 amino acids. In germline, CDR1 is SEHNR, CDR2 FQNEAQ (reference sequence). With 3 bases removed from V and 6 bases from J, the gap between germline ends came to 9 bases. In nucleotides, the CDR3 is TGTGCCAGCAGCTTTGGGGACTCCGAGCAGTACTTC. It encodes CASSFGDSEQYF.

In this sample, this clone turned up once. This chain links TRBV10-3 with TRBJ2-2; the D gene is possibly TRBD1 (5 bases). The V end lost 2 bases, the J end lost 6 bases, and 13 bases lay between the germline ends. CDR3 length: 15 residues. Per germline, CDR1 ENHRY and CDR2 SYGVKD. The CDR3 here is CAISEPGRVSGELFF. The CDR3 DNA reads TGTGCCATCAGTGAGCCTGGCAGGGTGTCCGGGGAGCTGTTTTTT.

V is TRBV6-5 and J is TRBJ2-1, with 12 positions matching TRBD2. V was clipped by 6 bases and J by 10 bases; unmatched bases: 7. CDR1 is MNHEY and CDR2 is SVGAGI in the germline V gene. The CDR3 is 14 amino acids. The CDR3 DNA reads TGTGCCAGCAGAAGACTAGCGGGAGTCCAGGAGCAGTTCTTC. This sequence encodes CASRRLAGVQEQFF.

The rearrangement joins TRBV19 to TRBJ1-5, with a tentative D call TRBD1 (5 bases). CDR1 and CDR2 (germline): LNHDA, SQIVND (reference sequence). Trimming cost V 7 bases and J 2 bases, with 15 bases left between them. CDR3 length: 15 amino acids. The CDR3 loop is CASKGYARGNQPQHF. DNA for the CDR3: TGTGCCAGTAAAGGGTACGCCAGGGGCAATCAGCCCCAGCATTTT.

This clone was counted a single time. The V call is TRBV6-5, the J call TRBJ1-1; 8 bases fit TRBD1. There are 15 residues in the CDR3. With V trimmed by 5 bases and J by 2 bases, 7 bases remained unmatched. The germline CDR1 and CDR2 sequences are MNHEY and SVGAGI. The CDR3 region is CASSRSTGGNTEAFF. The CDR3 coding sequence is TGTGCCAGCAGTAGGTCTACAGGGGGAAACACTGAAGCTTTCTTT.

The chain joins TRBV27 to TRBJ1-1, with D possibly being TRBD1 (6 bases). Trimming stripped 1 base from V and 6 bases from J, with 15 bases between. Germline V lookup: CDR1 MNHEY, CDR2 SMNVEV (reference sequence). The CDR3 is made up of 15 amino acids. The CDR3 spells CASSLWAGEGAEAFF. CDR3 in DNA: TGTGCCAGCAGTTTATGGGCAGGGGAGGGGGCTGAAGCTTTCTTT.